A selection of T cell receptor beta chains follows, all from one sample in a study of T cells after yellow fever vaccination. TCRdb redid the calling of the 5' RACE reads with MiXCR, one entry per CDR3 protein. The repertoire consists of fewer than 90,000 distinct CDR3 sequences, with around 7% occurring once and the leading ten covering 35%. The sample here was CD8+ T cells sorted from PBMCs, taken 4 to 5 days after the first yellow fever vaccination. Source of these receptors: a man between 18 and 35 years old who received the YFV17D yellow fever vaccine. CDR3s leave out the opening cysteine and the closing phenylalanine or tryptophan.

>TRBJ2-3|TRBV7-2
ASSLFPASTDTQY
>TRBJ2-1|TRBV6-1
ASSEGGGGVLYYNEQF
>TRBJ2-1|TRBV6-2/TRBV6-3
ASSPGGYNEQF
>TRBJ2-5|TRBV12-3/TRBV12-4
ASTQSGRGDQETQY
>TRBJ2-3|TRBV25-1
ASSEWSEFTDTQY
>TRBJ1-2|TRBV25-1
ASTYSSNYGYT
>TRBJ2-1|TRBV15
ATSRTDQLGSEQF
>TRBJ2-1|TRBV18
ASSQAGQGTNEQF
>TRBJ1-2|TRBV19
ASLSGDYGYT
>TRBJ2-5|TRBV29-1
SVGGREETQY
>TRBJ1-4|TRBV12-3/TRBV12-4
ASSSQGGELF
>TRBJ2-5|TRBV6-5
ASSLPEQTSGGRETQY
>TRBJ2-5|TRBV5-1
ASSYTGARETQY
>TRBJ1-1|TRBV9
ASSAGQMNTEAF
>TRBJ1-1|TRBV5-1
ASSFRGAMNTEAF
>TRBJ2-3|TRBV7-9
ASSYLSGGPNTDTQY
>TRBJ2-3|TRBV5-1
ASSSTPTSGERDTQY
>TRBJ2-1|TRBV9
ASSVVGGPSSYNEQF
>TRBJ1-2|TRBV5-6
ASSPFGPLHYGYT
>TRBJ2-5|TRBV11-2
ASSLSPSIGVGETQY
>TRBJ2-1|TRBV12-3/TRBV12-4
ASSFPSGGPHEQF
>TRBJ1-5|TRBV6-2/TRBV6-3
ASSWGNNQPQH
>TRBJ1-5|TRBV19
ASKAEASNQPQH
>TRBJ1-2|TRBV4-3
ASSRERQANYGYT
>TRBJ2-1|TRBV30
AWSEGGADEQF
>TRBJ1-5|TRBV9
ASSAGGAIKQPQH
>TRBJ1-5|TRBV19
ASIGGPAYQPQH
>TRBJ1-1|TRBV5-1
ASKWGTEAF
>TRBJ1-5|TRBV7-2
ASSRGLIQPQH
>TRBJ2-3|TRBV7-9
ASSLVGGRPDTQY
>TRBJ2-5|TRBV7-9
ASSLKTSGGETQY
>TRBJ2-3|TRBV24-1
ATSGGEHTDTQY
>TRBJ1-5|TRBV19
ASSQRGGQINQPQH
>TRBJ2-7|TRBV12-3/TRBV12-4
ASSPEGDSYEQY
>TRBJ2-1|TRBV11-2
ASSLVSIPVAEYNEQF
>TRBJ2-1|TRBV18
ASSPGQSSYNEQF
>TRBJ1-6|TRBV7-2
ASSPLHNSPLH
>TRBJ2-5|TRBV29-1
SLLGGCETQY
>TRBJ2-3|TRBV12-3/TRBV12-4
ASSPTGTTDTQY
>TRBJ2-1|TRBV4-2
ASSQDLPNYNEQF
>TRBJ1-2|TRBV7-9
ASSPPGAGVGYT
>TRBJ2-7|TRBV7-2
ASSFHSGGASYEQY
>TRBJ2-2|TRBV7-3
ASRTGGDWGELF
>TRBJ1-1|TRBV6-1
ASTGQGAGTEAF